This T cell receptor (beta chain) was found in a study of blood T cell repertoires in COVID-19. In the original analysis: Nucleated cell counts were estimated from reference gene primer amplification. Sequenced by immunoSEQ multiplex PCR; TCRdb stores in-frame clones only, minus some. V and J calls and clone size are copied from that table; D and trimming were computed from the DNA. The sample includes over 250,000 clones, 88% of them seen just once. The table lists this clone with a count of one. Sequenced material: PBMCs or T cells enriched from blood (not recorded which). The clonotype originates from a woman in her thirties who had recovered from COVID-19.

The DNA for the CDR3 is TGTGCCAGCAGCGTAGGCGGAGAGAGCACAGATACGCAGTATTTT. Encoded protein: CASSVGGESTDTQYF. The chain carries TRBV9 and TRBJ2-3; D remains unclear. The CDR3 runs 15 residues. The V gene lost 0 bases and the J gene lost 0 bases, with 8 bases spanning the gap. CDR1 is SGDLS, CDR2 YYNGEE, per germline.